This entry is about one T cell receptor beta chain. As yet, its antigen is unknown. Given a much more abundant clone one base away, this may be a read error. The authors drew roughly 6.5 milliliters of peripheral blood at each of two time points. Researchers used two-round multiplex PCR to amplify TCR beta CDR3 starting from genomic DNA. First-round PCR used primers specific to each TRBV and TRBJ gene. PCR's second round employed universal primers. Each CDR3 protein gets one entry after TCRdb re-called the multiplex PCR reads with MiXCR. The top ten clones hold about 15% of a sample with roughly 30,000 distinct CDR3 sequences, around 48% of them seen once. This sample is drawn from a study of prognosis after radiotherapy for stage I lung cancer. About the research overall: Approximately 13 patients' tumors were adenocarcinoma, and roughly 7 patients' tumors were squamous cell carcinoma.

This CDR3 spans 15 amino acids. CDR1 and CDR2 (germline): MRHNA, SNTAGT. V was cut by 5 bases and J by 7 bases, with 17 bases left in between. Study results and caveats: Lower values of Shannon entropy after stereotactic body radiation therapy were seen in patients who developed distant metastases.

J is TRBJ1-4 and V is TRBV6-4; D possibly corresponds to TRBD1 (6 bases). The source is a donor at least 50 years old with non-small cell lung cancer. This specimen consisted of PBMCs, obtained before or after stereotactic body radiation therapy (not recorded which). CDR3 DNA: TGTGCCAGCAGTACCGGTGGAGGGGGGGGTGAAAAACTGTTTTTT. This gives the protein CASSTGGGGGEKLFF.